This entry describes one T cell receptor beta chain. What it binds is unknown. This CDR3 is built from 14 residues. Per germline, CDR1 ENHRY and CDR2 SYGVKD. The V and J ends lost 6 bases and 3 bases respectively, with 15 bases between them. TCRdb re-called the RT-PCR reads through MiXCR, storing one row per CDR3 protein. The sample records roughly 760,000 distinct CDR3 sequences, about 20% being singletons. The sample originates from a study of response to subunit inactivated influenza vaccine. Findings and caveats of the study: The authors offered the suggestion that each seasonal influenza vaccination recruits few new T cells.

The TCR originated in a man aged 45-65 years who received an inactivated influenza vaccine. J is TRBJ2-7 and V is TRBV10-3; the D gene is possibly TRBD1 (5 bases). Sequencing was performed on PBMCs from blood, taken 5 to 6 days after vaccination. The CDR3 is CAIRNDSLHYEQYF. The CDR3 nucleotides are TGTGCCATCAGAAATGACAGTTTACACTACGAGCAGTACTTC.